The rows below give T cell receptor beta chains drawn from one sample of a study of T cell repertoires in cytomegalovirus infection. From the reads, TCRdb called clonotypes with MiXCR, one entry per CDR3 protein. Of fewer than 850,000 distinct CDR3 sequences listed, about 29% are singletons. The antigens of these receptors remain unknown. The sample here was cultured CD8+ T cells from PBMCs, taken from culture after CMV antigen stimulation. The receptor source for this set is a human donor in good health (CMV status not recorded). Some clones in this sample may be carry-over from other donors' samples. Both conserved end residues are part of each CDR3. A D gene is named only where the DNA matches it firmly. Only some rows state a clone size, as once, few, many or a class for expanded clones.

J: TRBJ1-2
V: TRBV7-9
length: 13
D: .
size: .
DNA: TGTGCCAGCAGCTTAGAGGCAGTTGATGGCTACACCTTC
CDR3: CASSLEAVDGYTF

J: TRBJ2-7
V: TRBV5-1
length: 15
D: TRBD1
size: many
DNA: TGCGCCAGCAGTTCCGGGACAGGGGGCTTGTACGAGCAGTACTTC
CDR3: CASSSGTGGLYEQYF

J: TRBJ1-1
V: TRBV6-4
length: 17
D: TRBD1
size: .
DNA: TGTGCCAGCAGTGACTCCTGGACAGGACAATCGAACACTGAAGCTTTCTTT
CDR3: CASSDSWTGQSNTEAFF

J: TRBJ1-4
V: TRBV29-1
length: 13
D: TRBD1
size: .
DNA: TGCAGCGTCCGACAGGGAGAGAATGAAAAACTGTTTTTT
CDR3: CSVRQGENEKLFF

J: TRBJ2-7
V: TRBV7-9
length: 12
D: TRBD1
size: few
DNA: TGTGCCAGCAGCCCAGGGACAGACGAGCAGTACTTC
CDR3: CASSPGTDEQYF

J: TRBJ1-1
V: TRBV6-2/TRBV6-3
length: 15
D: TRBD1
size: .
DNA: TGTGCCAGCAGTAACGCCGGGACAGGGGTCACTGAAGCTTTCTTT
CDR3: CASSNAGTGVTEAFF

J: TRBJ2-2
V: TRBV4-3
length: 15
D: .
size: .
DNA: TGCGCCAGCAGCCCCTTGGGCCAGGGGATCGGGGAGCTGTTTTTT
CDR3: CASSPLGQGIGELFF

J: TRBJ2-3
V: TRBV7-2
length: 14
D: TRBD1
size: many
DNA: TGTGCCAGCAGCCGGGGACAGGGGCGCCATACGCAGTATTTT
CDR3: CASSRGQGRHTQYF

J: TRBJ2-2
V: TRBV5-4
length: 12
D: .
size: .
DNA: TGTGCCAGCAGCTTGGGCGCTCCGGAGCTGTTTTTT
CDR3: CASSLGAPELFF

J: TRBJ2-2
V: TRBV24-1
length: 15
D: .
size: .
DNA: TGTGCCACCAGTGACCCCGGGACGAACACCGGGGAGCTGTTTTTT
CDR3: CATSDPGTNTGELFF

J: TRBJ1-3
V: TRBV5-1
length: 15
D: TRBD1
size: .
DNA: TGCGCCAGCAGCTCTTCGACAGGGGCTGGAAACACCATATATTTT
CDR3: CASSSSTGAGNTIYF

J: TRBJ2-5
V: TRBV2
length: 15
D: .
size: few
DNA: TGTGCCAGCAGTTACTCGACAGGTTACCAAGAGACCCAGTACTTC
CDR3: CASSYSTGYQETQYF

J: TRBJ1-5
V: TRBV6-2/TRBV6-3
length: 15
D: .
size: .
DNA: TGTGCCAGCTCCCAACCGGGACACTTCAATCAGCCCCAGCATTTT
CDR3: CASSQPGHFNQPQHF

J: TRBJ2-3
V: TRBV7-6
length: 17
D: TRBD1
size: many
DNA: TGTGCCAGCAGCGCCCTTTTCCGGGACAGGGGCACAGATACGCAGTATTTT
CDR3: CASSALFRDRGTDTQYF

J: TRBJ1-1
V: TRBV7-6
length: 14
D: TRBD1
size: few
DNA: TGTGCCAGCAGCCCCCGGGACAGGGCCACTGAAGCTTTCTTT
CDR3: CASSPRDRATEAFF

J: TRBJ2-7
V: TRBV27
length: 14
D: TRBD1
size: few
DNA: TGTGCCAGCAAATTGGGGACAGGGGACTACGAGCAGTACTTC
CDR3: CASKLGTGDYEQYF

J: TRBJ2-3
V: TRBV6-5
length: 12
D: .
size: .
DNA: TGTGCCAGCAGTGGACCGGCGGATACGCAGTATTTT
CDR3: CASSGPADTQYF

J: TRBJ1-2
V: TRBV7-8
length: 11
D: TRBD1
size: .
DNA: TGTGCCAGCAGACAAGGGGGCGGCTACACCTTC
CDR3: CASRQGGGYTF

J: TRBJ1-1
V: TRBV7-9
length: 15
D: TRBD1
size: many
DNA: TGTGCCAGCAGCTCCTGGACAGGGGCCAACACTGAAGCTTTCTTT
CDR3: CASSSWTGANTEAFF

J: TRBJ2-1
V: TRBV7-8
length: 14
D: .
size: many
DNA: TGTGCCAGCAGCCCGGGGAGCAGGGGCAATGAGCAGTTCTTC
CDR3: CASSPGSRGNEQFF

J: TRBJ2-2
V: TRBV6-5
length: 14
D: TRBD1
size: .
DNA: TGTGCCATCCGGGGACAGGGGGCGACCGGGGAGCTGTTTTTT
CDR3: CAIRGQGATGELFF